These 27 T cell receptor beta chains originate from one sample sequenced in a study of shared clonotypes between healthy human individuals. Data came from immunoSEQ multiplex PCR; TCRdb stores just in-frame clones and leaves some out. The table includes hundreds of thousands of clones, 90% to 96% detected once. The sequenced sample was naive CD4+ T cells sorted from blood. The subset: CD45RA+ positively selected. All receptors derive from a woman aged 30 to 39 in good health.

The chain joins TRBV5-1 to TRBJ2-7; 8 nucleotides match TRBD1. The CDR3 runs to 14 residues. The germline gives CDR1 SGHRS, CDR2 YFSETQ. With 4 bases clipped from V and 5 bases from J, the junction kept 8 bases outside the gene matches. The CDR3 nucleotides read TGCGCCAGCAGCATGACAGGGGACGGCCACGAGCAGTACTTC. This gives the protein CASSMTGDGHEQYF.

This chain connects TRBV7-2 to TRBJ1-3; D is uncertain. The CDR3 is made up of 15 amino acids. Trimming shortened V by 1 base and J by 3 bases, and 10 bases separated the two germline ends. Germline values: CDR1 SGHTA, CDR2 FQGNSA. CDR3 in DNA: TGTGCCAGCAGCTTAGGCGGGATTTATGGAAACACCATATATTTT. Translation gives CASSLGGIYGNTIYF.

Written as DNA, the CDR3 is TGTGCCAGCAGCTTGACAGTTTCTAGCTCCTCCGGGGAGCTGTTTTTT. Protein sequence: CASSLTVSSSSGELFF. V usage is TRBV5-5 and J usage is TRBJ2-2, with D possibly TRBD2 on 5 matching bases. CDR3 length: 16 amino acids. V lost 1 base, J lost 6 bases, and 16 bases lay in between. The germline CDR1 and CDR2 sequences are SGHKS and YYEKEE (reference sequence). The variable domain in full, completed from reference TRBV5-5 and TRBJ2-2, reads DAGVTQSPTHLIKTRGQQVTLRCSPISGHKSVSWYQQVLGQGPQFIFQYYEKEERGRGNFPDRFSARQFPNYSSELNVNALLLGDSALYLCASSLTVSSSSGELFFGEGSRLTVL.

As DNA, the CDR3 is TGTGCCAGCTCCCAGGGGGTAGGAACTGAAGCTTTCTTT. This translates into CASSQGVGTEAFF. The chain combines TRBV18 with TRBJ1-1; 7 bases are a match to TRBD1. Germline V gives CDR1 KGHSH, CDR2 LQKENI. This CDR3 spans 13 amino acids. Trimming removed 6 bases from V and 5 bases from J; junction bases left unmatched: 6.

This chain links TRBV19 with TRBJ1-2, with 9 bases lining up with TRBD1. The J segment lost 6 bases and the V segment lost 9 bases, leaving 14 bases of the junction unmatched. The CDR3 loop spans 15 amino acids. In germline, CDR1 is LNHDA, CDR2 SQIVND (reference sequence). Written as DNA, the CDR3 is TGTGCCAGCAGATGGGGACAGGGCGATCTGGATGGCTACACCTTC. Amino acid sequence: CASRWGQGDLDGYTF. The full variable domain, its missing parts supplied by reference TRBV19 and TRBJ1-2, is DGGITQSPKYLFRKEGQNVTLSCEQNLNHDAMYWYRQDPGQGLRLIYYSQIVNDFQKGDIAEGYSVSREKKESFPLTVTSAQKNPTAFYLCASRWGQGDLDGYTFGSGTRLTVV.

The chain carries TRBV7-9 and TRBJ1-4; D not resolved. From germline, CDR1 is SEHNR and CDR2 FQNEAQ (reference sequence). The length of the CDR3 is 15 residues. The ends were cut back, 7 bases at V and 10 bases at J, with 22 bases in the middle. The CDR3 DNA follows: TGTGCCAGCAAACTGCCCTCACCAACGACGGGAAAACTGTTTTTT. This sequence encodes CASKLPSPTTGKLFF.

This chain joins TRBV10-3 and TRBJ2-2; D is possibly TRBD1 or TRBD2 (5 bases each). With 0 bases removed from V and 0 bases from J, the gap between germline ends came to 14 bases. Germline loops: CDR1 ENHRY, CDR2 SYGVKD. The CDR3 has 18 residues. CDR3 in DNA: TGTGCCATCAGTGAGTCCAGCCAGGGAGCCGCGAACACCGGGGAGCTGTTTTTT. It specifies CAISESSQGAANTGELFF.

The CDR3 DNA is TGTGCCAGCAGCAGCTCCGGGACAGAGGGGGAAAAACTGTTTTTT. Translated, it gives CASSSSGTEGEKLFF. The genes are TRBV5-8 and TRBJ1-4; TRBD1 matches at 7 bases. CDR1 is SGHTS and CDR2 is YDEGEE in the germline V gene. The CDR3 is 15 amino acids. V lost 4 bases to trimming and J lost 8 bases; unmatched junction nucleotides: 11. The full variable domain, its missing parts supplied by reference TRBV5-8 and TRBJ1-4, is EAGVTQSPTHLIKTRGQQATLRCSPISGHTSVYWYQQALGLGLQFLLWYDEGEERNRGNFPPRFSGRQFPNYSSELNVNALELEDSALYLCASSSSGTEGEKLFFGSGTQLSVL.

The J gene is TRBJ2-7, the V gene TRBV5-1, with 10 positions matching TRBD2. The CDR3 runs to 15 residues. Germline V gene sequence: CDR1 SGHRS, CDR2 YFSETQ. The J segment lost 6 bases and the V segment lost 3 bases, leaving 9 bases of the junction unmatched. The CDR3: CASSSSLAGEFEQYF. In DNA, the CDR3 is TGCGCCAGCAGCTCCAGCCTAGCGGGAGAGTTCGAGCAGTACTTC.

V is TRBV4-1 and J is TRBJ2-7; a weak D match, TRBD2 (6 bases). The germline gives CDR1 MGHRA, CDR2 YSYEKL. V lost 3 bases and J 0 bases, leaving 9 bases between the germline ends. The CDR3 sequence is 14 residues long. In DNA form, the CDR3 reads TGCGCCAGCAGCCAGGCTAGCGTCTCCTACGAGCAGTACTTC. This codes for CASSQASVSYEQYF.

The CDR3: CASSEALGGGSIEQFF. The CDR3 bases are TGTGCCAGCAGTGAAGCGCTTGGGGGGGGTAGCATTGAGCAGTTCTTC. The chain is built from TRBV6-1 and TRBJ2-1, with 7 bases aligning to TRBD2. Germline trimming cut 0 bases from V and 9 bases from J; bases unmatched to any gene: 11. The CDR3 is 16 residues long. Germline V gene data show CDR1 as MNHNS and CDR2 as SASEGT.

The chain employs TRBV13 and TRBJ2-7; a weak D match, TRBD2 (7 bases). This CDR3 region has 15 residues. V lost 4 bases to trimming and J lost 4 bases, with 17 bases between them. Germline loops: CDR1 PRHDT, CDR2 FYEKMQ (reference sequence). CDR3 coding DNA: TGTGCCAGCAGCTCTTCTTTGGCGGGGGCGTACGAGCAGTACTTC. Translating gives CASSSSLAGAYEQYF.

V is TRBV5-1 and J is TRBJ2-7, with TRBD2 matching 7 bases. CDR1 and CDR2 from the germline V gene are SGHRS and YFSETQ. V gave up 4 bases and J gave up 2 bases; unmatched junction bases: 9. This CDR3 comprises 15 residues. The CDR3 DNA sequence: TGCGCCAGCAGCATACAGCTAGCGGCCACCTACGAGCAGTACTTC. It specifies CASSIQLAATYEQYF.

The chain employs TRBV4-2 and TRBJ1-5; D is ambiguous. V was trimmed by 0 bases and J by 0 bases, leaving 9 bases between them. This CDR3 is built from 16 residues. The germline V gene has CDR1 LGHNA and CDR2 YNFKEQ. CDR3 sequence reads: CASSQDFVISNQPQHF. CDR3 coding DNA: TGTGCCAGCAGCCAAGATTTCGTTATTAGCAATCAGCCCCAGCATTTT.

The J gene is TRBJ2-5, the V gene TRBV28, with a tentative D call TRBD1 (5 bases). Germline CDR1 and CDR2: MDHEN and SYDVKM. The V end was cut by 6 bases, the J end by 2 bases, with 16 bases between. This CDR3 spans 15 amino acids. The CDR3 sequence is CASRGRSTVQETQYF. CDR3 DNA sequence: TGTGCCAGCAGGGGGCGATCGACAGTACAAGAGACCCAGTACTTC.

The CDR3 sequence: CASTGESVTDTQYF. The CDR3, as DNA: TGTGCCAGCACGGGGGAGTCGGTGACAGATACGCAGTATTTT. This rearrangement joins TRBV2 to TRBJ2-3; perhaps TRBD2 as D (6 bases). The CDR3 sequence is 14 residues long. Germline lookup yields CDR1 SNHLY and CDR2 FYNNEI. V dropped 7 bases and J dropped 3 bases, with 14 bases sitting between them.

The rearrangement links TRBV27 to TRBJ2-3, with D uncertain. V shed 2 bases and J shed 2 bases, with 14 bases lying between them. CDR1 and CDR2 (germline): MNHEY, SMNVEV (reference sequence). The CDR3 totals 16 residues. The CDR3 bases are TGTGCCAGCAGTTTAAGGCAGCCTACGCTCACAGATACGCAGTATTTT. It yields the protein CASSLRQPTLTDTQYF.

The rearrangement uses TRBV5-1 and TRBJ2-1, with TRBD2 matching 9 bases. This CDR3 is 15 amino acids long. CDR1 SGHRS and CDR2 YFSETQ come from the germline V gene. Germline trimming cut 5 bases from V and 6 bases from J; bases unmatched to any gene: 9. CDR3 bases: TGCGCCAGCAGTCGACTAGCGGAGGGCCTCAATGAGCAGTTCTTC. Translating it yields CASSRLAEGLNEQFF.

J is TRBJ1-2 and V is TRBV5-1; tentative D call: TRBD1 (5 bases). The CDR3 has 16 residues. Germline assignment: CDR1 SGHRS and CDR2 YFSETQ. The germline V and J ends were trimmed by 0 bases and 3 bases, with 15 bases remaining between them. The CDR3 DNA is TGCGCCAGCAGCTTGGGAATCGGGGCGCCGGACTATGGCTACACCTTC. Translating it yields CASSLGIGAPDYGYTF.

This CDR3 is CASSLGGSSSDTQYF. The CDR3 region has the DNA TGCGCCAGCAGCTTGGGTGGGAGTAGTTCAGATACGCAGTATTTT. This rearrangement joins TRBV5-1 to TRBJ2-3; maybe TRBD2 (5 bases). Germline values: CDR1 SGHRS, CDR2 YFSETQ. The CDR3 extends over 15 amino acids. V lost 0 bases, J lost 4 bases, and 12 bases lay in between. Full variable domain (missing parts from reference TRBV5-1 and TRBJ2-3): KAGVTQTPRYLIKTRGQQVTLSCSPISGHRSVSWYQQTPGQGLQFLFEYFSETQRNKGNFPGRFSGRQFSNSRSEMNVSTLELGDSALYLCASSLGGSSSDTQYFGPGTRLTVL.

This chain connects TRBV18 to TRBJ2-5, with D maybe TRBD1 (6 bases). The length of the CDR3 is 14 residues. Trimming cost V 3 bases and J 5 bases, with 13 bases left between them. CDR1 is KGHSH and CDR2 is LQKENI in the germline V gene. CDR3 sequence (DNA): TGTGCCAGCTCACCGCAGCAGGGGCACGAGACCCAGTACTTC. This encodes CASSPQQGHETQYF.

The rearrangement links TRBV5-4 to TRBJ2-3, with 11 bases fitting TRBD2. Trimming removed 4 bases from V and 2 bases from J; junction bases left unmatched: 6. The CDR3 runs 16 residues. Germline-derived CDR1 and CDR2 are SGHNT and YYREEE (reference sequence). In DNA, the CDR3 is TGTGCCAGCAGCCAAAGACTAGCGGGGCTCACAGATACGCAGTATTTT. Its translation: CASSQRLAGLTDTQYF.

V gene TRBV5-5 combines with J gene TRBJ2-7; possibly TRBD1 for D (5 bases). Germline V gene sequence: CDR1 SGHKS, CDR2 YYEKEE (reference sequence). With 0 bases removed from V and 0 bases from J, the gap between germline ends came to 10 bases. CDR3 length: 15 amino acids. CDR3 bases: TGTGCCAGCAGCTTGGCAGGGATAGGCTCCTACGAGCAGTACTTC. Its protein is CASSLAGIGSYEQYF. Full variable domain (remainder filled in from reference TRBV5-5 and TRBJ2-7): DAGVTQSPTHLIKTRGQQVTLRCSPISGHKSVSWYQQVLGQGPQFIFQYYEKEERGRGNFPDRFSARQFPNYSSELNVNALLLGDSALYLCASSLAGIGSYEQYFGPGTRLTVT.

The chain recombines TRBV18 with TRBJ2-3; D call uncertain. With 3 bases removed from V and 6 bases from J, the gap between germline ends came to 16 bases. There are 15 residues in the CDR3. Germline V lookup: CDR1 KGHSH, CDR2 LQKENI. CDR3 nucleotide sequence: TGTGCCAGCTCACCTAGCAGCCTTACAGTGGATACGCAGTATTTT. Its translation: CASSPSSLTVDTQYF.

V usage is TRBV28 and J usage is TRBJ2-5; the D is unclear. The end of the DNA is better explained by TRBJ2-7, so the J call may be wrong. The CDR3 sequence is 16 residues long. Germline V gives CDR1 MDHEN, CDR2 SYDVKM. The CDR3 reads CASSPVRGGASYEQYF. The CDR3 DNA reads TGTGCCAGCAGCCCTGTCCGCGGCGGTGCCTCCTACGAGCAGTACTTC.

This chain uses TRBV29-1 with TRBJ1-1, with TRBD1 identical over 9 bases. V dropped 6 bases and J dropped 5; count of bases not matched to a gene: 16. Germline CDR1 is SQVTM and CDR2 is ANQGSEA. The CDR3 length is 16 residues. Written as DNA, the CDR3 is TGCAGCGTCCTGCGAGGGACAGGGCATCCAGAGACTGAAGCTTTCTTT. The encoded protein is CSVLRGTGHPETEAFF.

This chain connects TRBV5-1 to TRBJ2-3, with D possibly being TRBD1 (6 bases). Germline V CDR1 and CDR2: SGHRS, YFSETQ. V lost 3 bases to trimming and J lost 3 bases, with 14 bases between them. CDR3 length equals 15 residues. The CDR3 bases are TGCGCCAGCAGCTCGCAGGGGTTTAGTACAGATACGCAGTATTTT. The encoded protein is CASSSQGFSTDTQYF.